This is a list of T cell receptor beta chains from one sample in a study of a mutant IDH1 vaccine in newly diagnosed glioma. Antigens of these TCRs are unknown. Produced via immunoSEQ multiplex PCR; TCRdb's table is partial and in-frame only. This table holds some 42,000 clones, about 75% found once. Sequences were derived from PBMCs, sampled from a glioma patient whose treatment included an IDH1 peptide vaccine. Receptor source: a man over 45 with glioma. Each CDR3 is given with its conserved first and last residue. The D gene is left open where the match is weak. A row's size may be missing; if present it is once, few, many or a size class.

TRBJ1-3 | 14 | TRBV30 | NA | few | CAWSVVTGRDTIYF | TGTGCCTGGAGTGTTGTCACAGGTCGCGACACCATATATTTT
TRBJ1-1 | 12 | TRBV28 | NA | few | CATQEVNTEAFF | TGTGCCACCCAGGAGGTGAACACTGAAGCTTTCTTT
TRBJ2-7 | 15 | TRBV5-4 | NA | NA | CASSPEQGNIYEQYF | TGTGCCAGCAGCCCGGAGCAGGGGAATATCTACGAGCAGTACTTC
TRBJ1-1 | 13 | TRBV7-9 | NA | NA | CASSPWNTTEAFF | TGTGCCAGCAGCCCCTGGAACACCACTGAAGCTTTCTTT
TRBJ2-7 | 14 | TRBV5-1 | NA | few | CASSLGDFSYEQYF | TGCGCCAGCAGCTTGGGGGACTTTTCCTACGAGCAGTACTTC
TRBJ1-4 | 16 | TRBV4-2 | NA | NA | CASSQDGGGRNEKLFF | TGTGCCAGCAGCCAAGATGGTGGGGGAAGAAATGAAAAACTGTTTTTT
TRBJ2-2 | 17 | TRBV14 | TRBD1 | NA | CASSQRRTGKDAGELFF | TGTGCCAGCAGCCAACGTAGGACAGGGAAGGACGCCGGGGAGCTGTTTTTT
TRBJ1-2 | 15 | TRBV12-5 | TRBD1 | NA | CASGLSTGGGYGYTF | TGTGCTAGTGGTCTCTCTACAGGGGGCGGCTATGGCTACACCTTC
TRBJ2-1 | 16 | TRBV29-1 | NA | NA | CSVETQAGIPNNEQFF | TGCAGCGTTGAAACCCAGGCGGGGATTCCAAACAATGAGCAGTTCTTC
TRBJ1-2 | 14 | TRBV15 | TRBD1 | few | CATSRDQGARGYTF | TGTGCCACCAGCCGCGATCAGGGGGCTCGGGGCTACACCTTC
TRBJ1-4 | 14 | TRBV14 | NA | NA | CASSPRQRGEKLFF | TGTGCCAGCAGCCCCCGACAGAGGGGGGAAAAACTGTTTTTT
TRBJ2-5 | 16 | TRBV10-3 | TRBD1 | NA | CAISAVSGQGQETQYF | TGTGCCATCAGTGCAGTGTCGGGACAGGGCCAAGAGACCCAGTACTTC
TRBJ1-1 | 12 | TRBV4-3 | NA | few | CASRGQNTEAFF | TGCGCCAGCAGGGGGCAGAACACTGAAGCTTTCTTT
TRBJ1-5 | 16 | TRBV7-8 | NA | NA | CASSFTGRASNQPQHF | TGTGCCAGCAGCTTCACAGGAAGGGCCAGCAATCAGCCCCAGCATTTT
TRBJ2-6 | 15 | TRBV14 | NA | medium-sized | CASSPLSSGANVLTF | TGTGCCAGCAGCCCTCTCTCCTCTGGGGCCAACGTCCTGACTTTC
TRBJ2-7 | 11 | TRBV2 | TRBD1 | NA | CESRGLNEQYF | TGTGAAAGCAGGGGGCTCAACGAGCAGTACTTC
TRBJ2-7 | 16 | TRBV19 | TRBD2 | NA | CASSVRNNWGGYEQYF | TGTGCCAGTAGTGTGCGCAATAACTGGGGGGGGTACGAGCAGTACTTC
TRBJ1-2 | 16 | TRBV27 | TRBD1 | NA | CASSTTGVAGYYGYTF | TGTGCCAGCAGTACAACAGGGGTTGCGGGCTATTATGGCTACACCTTC
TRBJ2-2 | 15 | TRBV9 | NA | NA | CASSVVGANTGELFF | TGTGCCAGCAGCGTAGTTGGGGCTAACACCGGGGAGCTGTTTTTT
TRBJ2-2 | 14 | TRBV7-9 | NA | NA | CASSGGTTTGELFF | TGTGCCAGCAGCGGAGGGACAACCACCGGGGAGCTGTTTTTT
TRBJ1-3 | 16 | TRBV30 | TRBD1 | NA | CAWTGTGLFSGNTIYF | TGTGCCTGGACCGGGACAGGGTTATTCTCTGGAAACACCATATATTTT
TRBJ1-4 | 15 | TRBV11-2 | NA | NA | CASSSSFDSGEKLFF | TGTGCCAGCAGCTCGTCCTTCGACAGTGGGGAAAAACTGTTTTTT
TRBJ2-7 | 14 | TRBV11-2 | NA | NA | CASSYFGGQGEQYF | TGTGCCAGCAGCTATTTCGGGGGGCAGGGGGAGCAGTACTTC
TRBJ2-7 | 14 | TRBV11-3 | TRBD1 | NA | CASSDGQGRYEQYF | TGTGCCAGCAGCGATGGACAGGGCCGCTACGAGCAGTACTTC
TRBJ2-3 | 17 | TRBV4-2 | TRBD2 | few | CASSQEIAGARTDTQYF | TGTGCCAGCAGCCAAGAAATAGCGGGGGCTCGCACAGATACGCAGTATTTT
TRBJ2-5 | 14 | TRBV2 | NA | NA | CASTWGGRSETQYF | TGTGCCAGCACCTGGGGGGGCAGGAGCGAGACCCAGTACTTC
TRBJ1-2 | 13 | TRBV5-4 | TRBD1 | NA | CASSFQGVDGYTF | TGTGCCAGCAGCTTCCAGGGGGTGGATGGCTACACCTTC
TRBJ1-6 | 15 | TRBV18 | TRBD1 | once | CASSPGTGDNSPLHF | TGTGCCAGCTCACCCGGGACAGGGGATAATTCACCCCTCCACTTT
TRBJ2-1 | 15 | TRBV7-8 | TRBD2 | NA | CASSPRTSGVNEQFF | TGTGCCAGCAGCCCTCGGACTAGCGGGGTAAATGAGCAGTTCTTC
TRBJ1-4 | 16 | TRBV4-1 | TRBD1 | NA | CASSQGQGLTNEKLFF | TGCGCCAGCAGCCAAGGACAGGGTTTAACTAATGAAAAACTGTTTTTT
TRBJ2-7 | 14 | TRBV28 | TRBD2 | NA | CASSLRLAPHEQYF | TGTGCCAGCAGTCTACGACTAGCTCCCCACGAGCAGTACTTC
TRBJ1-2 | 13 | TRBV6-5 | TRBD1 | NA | CASRSQGARGYTF | TGTGCCAGCAGATCCCAGGGGGCTCGTGGCTACACCTTC
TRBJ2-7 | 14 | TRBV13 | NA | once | CASSPRGLPLEQYF | TGTGCCAGCAGCCCTAGAGGACTCCCTCTCGAGCAGTACTTC
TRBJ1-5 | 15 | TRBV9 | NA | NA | CASSVGQGENQPQHF | TGTGCCAGCAGCGTAGGCCAGGGTGAGAATCAGCCCCAGCATTTT
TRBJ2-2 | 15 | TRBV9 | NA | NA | CASSPQWGNTGELFF | TGTGCCAGCAGCCCACAGTGGGGGAACACCGGGGAGCTGTTTTTT
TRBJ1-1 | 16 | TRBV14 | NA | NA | CASSQWHGEMSTEAFF | TGTGCCAGCAGCCAATGGCATGGGGAGATGAGCACTGAAGCTTTCTTT
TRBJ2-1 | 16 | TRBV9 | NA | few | CASSAVPLAGYNEQFF | TGTGCCAGCAGCGCCGTCCCCCTGGCAGGATACAATGAGCAGTTCTTC
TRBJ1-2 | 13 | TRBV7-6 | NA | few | CASSLGREDGYTF | TGTGCCAGCAGCTTAGGCAGGGAGGATGGCTACACCTTC
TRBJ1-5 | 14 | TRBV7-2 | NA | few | CASSPQGINQPQHF | TGTGCCAGCAGCCCCCAGGGAATCAATCAGCCCCAGCATTTT
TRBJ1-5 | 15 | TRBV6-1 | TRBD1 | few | CASSATGDDDQPQHF | TGTGCCAGCAGTGCGACAGGGGACGACGATCAGCCCCAGCATTTT
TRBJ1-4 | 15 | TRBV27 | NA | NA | CASSPWGATNEKLFF | TGTGCCAGCAGTCCTTGGGGGGCAACTAATGAAAAACTGTTTTTT
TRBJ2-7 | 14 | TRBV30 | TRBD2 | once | CAWSVPAGVYEQYF | TGTGCCTGGAGTGTTCCAGCGGGGGTCTACGAGCAGTACTTC
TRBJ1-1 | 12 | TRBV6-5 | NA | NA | CASSSRNTEAFF | TGTGCCAGCAGCTCTAGGAACACTGAAGCTTTCTTT
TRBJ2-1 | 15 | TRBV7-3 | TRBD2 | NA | CASSLYSGGPNEQFF | TGTGCCAGCAGCTTGTACAGCGGGGGACCAAATGAGCAGTTCTTC
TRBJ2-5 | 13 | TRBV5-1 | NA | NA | CASSPSRQETQYF | TGCGCCAGCAGCCCTAGCAGGCAAGAGACCCAGTACTTC
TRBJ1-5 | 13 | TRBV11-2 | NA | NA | CASSAQQDQPQHF | TGTGCCAGCAGCGCCCAACAGGATCAGCCCCAGCATTTT
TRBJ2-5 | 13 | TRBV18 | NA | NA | CASSPQDVETQYF | TGTGCCAGCTCACCGCAGGATGTTGAGACCCAGTACTTC
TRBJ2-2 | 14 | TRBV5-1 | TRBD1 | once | CASSPTGGTGELFF | TGCGCCAGCAGCCCCACAGGGGGCACCGGGGAGCTGTTTTTT
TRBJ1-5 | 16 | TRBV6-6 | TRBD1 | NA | CASSYGQGASNQPQHF | TGTGCCAGCAGTTACGGGCAGGGGGCGAGCAATCAGCCCCAGCATTTT
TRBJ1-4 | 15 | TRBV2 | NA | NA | CASSARARGSEKLFF | TGTGCCAGCAGCGCACGGGCCAGGGGATCCGAAAAACTGTTTTTT
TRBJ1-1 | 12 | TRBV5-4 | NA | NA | CASSSVEGEAFF | TGTGCCAGCAGCTCGGTAGAGGGAGAAGCTTTCTTT
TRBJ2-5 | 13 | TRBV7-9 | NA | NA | CASSLASLETQYF | TGTGCCAGCAGCTTAGCCAGCTTGGAGACCCAGTACTTC
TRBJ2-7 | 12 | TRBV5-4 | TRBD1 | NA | CASSSDRGEQYF | TGTGCCAGCAGCTCGGACAGGGGCGAGCAGTACTTC
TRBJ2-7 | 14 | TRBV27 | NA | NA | CASPRSPLKSEQYF | TGTGCCAGCCCTCGATCTCCTCTAAAAAGCGAGCAGTACTTC